The 7 T cell receptor beta chains below were found in one sample sequenced in a study of a mutant IDH1 vaccine in newly diagnosed glioma. Indicated time point: week 47, end of study. Topical imiquimod accompanied each vaccine dose, which consisted of 300 ug of mutant IDH1 20-mer peptide. Sequencing was performed with immunoSEQ multiplex PCR; in TCRdb, only in-frame clones are kept and a portion is missing. There are some 60,000 clones in the sample; 80% to 85% occur only once, and more than 3% lies in the top ten. These receptors' targets are unknown. The sample here was PBMCs, taken from a glioma patient whose treatment included an IDH1 peptide vaccine. These receptors were obtained from a man between 25 and 39 years old with glioma.

The chain uses TRBV14 and TRBJ2-1, with D perhaps TRBD2 (5 bases). V was cut by 1 base and J by 4 bases, with 11 bases left in between. This CDR3 is built from 15 residues. Germline V lookup: CDR1 SGHDN, CDR2 FVKESK. CDR3 amino acids: CASSQGLAGYNEQFF. CDR3 in DNA: TGTGCCAGCAGCCAAGGGCTAGCCGGTTACAATGAGCAGTTCTTC.

The J gene is TRBJ2-4, the V gene TRBV19, with 8 nucleotides matching TRBD1. From germline, CDR1 is LNHDA and CDR2 SQIVND (reference sequence). J lost 3 bases, V lost 6 bases, and 7 bases had no gene match. The CDR3 has 15 residues. CDR3: CASRSRTGSKNIQYF. The CDR3, as DNA: TGTGCCAGTAGAAGCCGGACAGGGAGCAAAAACATTCAGTACTTC.

This clone was detected only a few times. The chain combines TRBV7-2 with TRBJ1-1; D call uncertain. CDR3 length: 15 amino acids. The V end lost 1 base, the J end lost 0 bases, and 9 bases lay between the germline ends. The germline CDR1 and CDR2 sequences are SGHTA and FQGNSA. This CDR3 is CASSLVRAMNTEAFF. The CDR3, as DNA: TGTGCCAGCAGCTTAGTTAGGGCGATGAACACTGAAGCTTTCTTT.

This clone was found a few times. The V call is TRBV6-1, the J call TRBJ1-6; the D gene is possibly TRBD1 (5 bases). Trimming took 8 bases from V and 6 from J, leaving 17 bases between them. CDR1 MNHNS and CDR2 SASEGT come from the germline V gene. This CDR3 has 15 amino acids. The DNA of the CDR3 is TGTGCCAGCGGAGGGGCATATACCCTTAATTCACCCCTCCACTTT. It codes for CASGGAYTLNSPLHF.

The J gene is TRBJ2-7, the V gene TRBV30, with 10 bases lining up with TRBD1. This CDR3 has 17 residues. The germline gives CDR1 GTSNPN, CDR2 SVGIG (reference sequence). The J segment lost 2 bases and the V segment lost 0 bases, leaving 10 bases of the junction unmatched. The CDR3 here is CAWSVSPSGTGAYEQYF. The CDR3 DNA reads TGTGCCTGGAGTGTAAGCCCCTCCGGGACAGGGGCCTACGAGCAGTACTTC.

This sequence joins TRBV6-1 and TRBJ2-3; D may match TRBD1 or TRBD2 (7 bases each). Per germline, CDR1 MNHNS and CDR2 SASEGT. The V end lost 10 bases, the J end lost 0 bases, and 17 bases lay between the germline ends. The CDR3 totals 15 residues. CDR3 sequence: CATSPGGVSTDTQYF. The CDR3 bases are TGTGCCACTTCTCCAGGGGGGGTTAGCACAGATACGCAGTATTTT.

The chain uses TRBV2 and TRBJ2-3; maybe TRBD1 (6 bases). The length of the CDR3 is 15 residues. The V and J ends lost 2 bases and 3 bases respectively, with 12 bases between them. CDR1 is SNHLY, CDR2 FYNNEI, per germline. The CDR3 loop reads CASSEQGTTTDTQYF. Written as DNA, the CDR3 is TGTGCCAGCAGTGAACAGGGGACAACTACAGATACGCAGTATTTT.